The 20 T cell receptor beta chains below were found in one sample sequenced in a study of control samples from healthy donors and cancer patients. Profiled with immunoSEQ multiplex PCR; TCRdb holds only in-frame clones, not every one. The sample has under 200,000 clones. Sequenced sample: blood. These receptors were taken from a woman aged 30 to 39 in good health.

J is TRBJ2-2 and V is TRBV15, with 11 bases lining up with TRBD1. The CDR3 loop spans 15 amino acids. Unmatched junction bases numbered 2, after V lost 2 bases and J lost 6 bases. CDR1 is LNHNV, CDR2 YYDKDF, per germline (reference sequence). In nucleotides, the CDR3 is TGTGCCACCAGCAGAAGGACAGGGGGCTCCGGGGAGCTGTTTTTT. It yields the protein CATSRRTGGSGELFF. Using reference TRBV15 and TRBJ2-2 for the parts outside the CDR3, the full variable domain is DAMVIQNPRYQVTQFGKPVTLSCSQTLNHNVMYWYQQKSSQAPKLLFHYYDKDFNNEADTPDNFQSRRPNTSFCFLDIRSPGLGDTAMYLCATSRRTGGSGELFFGEGSRLTVL.

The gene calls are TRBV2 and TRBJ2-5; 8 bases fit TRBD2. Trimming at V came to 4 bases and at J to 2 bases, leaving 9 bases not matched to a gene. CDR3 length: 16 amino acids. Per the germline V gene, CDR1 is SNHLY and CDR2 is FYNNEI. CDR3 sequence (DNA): TGTGCCAGCAGTGGTGGGCGGGGGGCCCGTCAAGAGACCCAGTACTTC. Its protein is CASSGGRGARQETQYF.

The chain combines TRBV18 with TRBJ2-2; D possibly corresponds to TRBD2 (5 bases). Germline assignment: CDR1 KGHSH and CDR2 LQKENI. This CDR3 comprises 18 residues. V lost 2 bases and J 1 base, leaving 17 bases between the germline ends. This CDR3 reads CASSPRRVEGLNTGELFF. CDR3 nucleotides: TGTGCCAGCTCACCAAGACGAGTCGAGGGCCTGAACACCGGGGAGCTGTTTTTT.

The chain's CDR3 is CASSRYREAGEQYF. The CDR3 DNA sequence: TGTGCCAGCAGCCGATACAGGGAGGCGGGGGAGCAGTACTTC. The chain links TRBV7-9 to TRBJ2-7; possibly TRBD1 or TRBD2 for D (6 bases each). The ends were cut back, 5 bases at V and 7 bases at J, with 18 bases in the middle. Looked up from germline, CDR1 is SEHNR and CDR2 is FQNEAQ (reference sequence). The CDR3 is made up of 14 amino acids.

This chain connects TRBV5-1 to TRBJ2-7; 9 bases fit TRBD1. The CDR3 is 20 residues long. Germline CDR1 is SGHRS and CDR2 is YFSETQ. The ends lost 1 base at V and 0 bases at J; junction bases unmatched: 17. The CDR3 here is CASSLTPGDRVRRVSYEQYF. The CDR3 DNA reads TGCGCCAGCAGCTTGACCCCCGGGGACAGGGTTCGGAGAGTCTCCTACGAGCAGTACTTC.

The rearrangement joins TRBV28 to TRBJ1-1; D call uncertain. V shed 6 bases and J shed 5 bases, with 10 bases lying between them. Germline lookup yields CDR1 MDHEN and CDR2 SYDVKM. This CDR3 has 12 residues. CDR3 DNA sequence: TGTGCCAGCAGCTATTTAGGGACTGAAGCTTTCTTT. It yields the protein CASSYLGTEAFF.

The CDR3 bases are TGCGCCAGCAGCTTGTCGGGCGGGGGAAATGAGCAGTTCTTC. Translation gives CASSLSGGGNEQFF. V usage is TRBV5-1 and J usage is TRBJ2-1; 7 nucleotides match TRBD2. V dropped 1 base and J dropped 7; count of bases not matched to a gene: 5. The CDR3 is made up of 14 amino acids. Germline V CDR1 and CDR2: SGHRS, YFSETQ.

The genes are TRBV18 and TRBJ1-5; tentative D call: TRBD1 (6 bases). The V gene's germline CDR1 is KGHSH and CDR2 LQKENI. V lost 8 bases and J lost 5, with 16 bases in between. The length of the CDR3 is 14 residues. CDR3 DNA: TGTGCCAGCACGAACCGGGAGGGGGATCAGCCCCAGCATTTT. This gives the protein CASTNREGDQPQHF.

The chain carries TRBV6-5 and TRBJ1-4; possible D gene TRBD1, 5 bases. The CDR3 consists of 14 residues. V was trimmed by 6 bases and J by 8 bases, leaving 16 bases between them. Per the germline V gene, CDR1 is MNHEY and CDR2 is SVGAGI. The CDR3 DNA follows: TGTGCCAGCAGACGCCGGGACCGGGGAGAAAAACTGTTTTTT. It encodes CASRRRDRGEKLFF.

CDR3 bases: TGTGCCAGTACCCCTCGGGACGGGAGCTCCTACGAGCAGTACTTC. The encoded protein is CASTPRDGSSYEQYF. The gene calls are TRBV19 and TRBJ2-7; possible D gene TRBD2, 6 bases. Germline CDR1 is LNHDA and CDR2 is SQIVND (reference sequence). The CDR3 runs 15 residues. Trimming stripped 7 bases from V and 0 bases from J, with 16 bases between.

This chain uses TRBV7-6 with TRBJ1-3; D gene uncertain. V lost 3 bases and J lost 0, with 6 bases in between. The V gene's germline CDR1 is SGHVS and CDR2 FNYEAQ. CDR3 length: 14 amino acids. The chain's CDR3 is CASSLGYSGNTIYF. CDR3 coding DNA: TGTGCCAGCAGCTTGGGGTACTCTGGAAACACCATATATTTT.

The CDR3 nucleotides are TGTGCCAGCAGCTTAGGGGCAGGTCCCGACTATGGCTACACCTTC. It specifies CASSLGAGPDYGYTF. V and J are TRBV7-9 and TRBJ1-2; D is unresolved. Germline CDR1 reads SEHNR; CDR2 reads FQNEAQ (reference sequence). This CDR3 region has 15 residues. Trimming left V 1 base short and J 3 bases short, with 12 bases between.

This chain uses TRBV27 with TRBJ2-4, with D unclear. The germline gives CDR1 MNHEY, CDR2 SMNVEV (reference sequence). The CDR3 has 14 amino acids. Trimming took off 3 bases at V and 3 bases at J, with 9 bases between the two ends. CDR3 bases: TGTGCCAGCAGTTTCGGACCACTCAAAAACATTCAGTACTTC. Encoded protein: CASSFGPLKNIQYF.

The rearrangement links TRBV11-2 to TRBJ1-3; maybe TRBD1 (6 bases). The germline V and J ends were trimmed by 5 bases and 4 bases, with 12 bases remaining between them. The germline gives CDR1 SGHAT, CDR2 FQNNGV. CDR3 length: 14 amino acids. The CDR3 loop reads CASSLQGGGNTIYF. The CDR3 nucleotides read TGTGCCAGCAGCCTACAGGGTGGAGGAAACACCATATATTTT.

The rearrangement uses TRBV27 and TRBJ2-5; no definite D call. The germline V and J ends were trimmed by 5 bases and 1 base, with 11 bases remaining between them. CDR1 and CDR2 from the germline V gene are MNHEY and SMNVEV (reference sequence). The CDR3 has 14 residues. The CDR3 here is CASSPLRSQETQYF. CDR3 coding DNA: TGTGCCAGCAGTCCCCTTCGCAGCCAAGAGACCCAGTACTTC.

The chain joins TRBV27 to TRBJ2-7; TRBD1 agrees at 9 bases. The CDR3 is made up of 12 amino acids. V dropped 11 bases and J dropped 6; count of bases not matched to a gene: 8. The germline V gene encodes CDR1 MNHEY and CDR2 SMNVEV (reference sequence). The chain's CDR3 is CASGTGKPEQYF. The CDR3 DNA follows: TGTGCCTCCGGGACAGGGAAACCCGAGCAGTACTTC.

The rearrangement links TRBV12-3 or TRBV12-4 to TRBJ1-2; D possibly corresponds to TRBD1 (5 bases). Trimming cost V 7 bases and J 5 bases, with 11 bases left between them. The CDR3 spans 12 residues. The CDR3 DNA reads TGTGCCAGCACCACTTCAGGGTATGGCTACACCTTC. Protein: CASTTSGYGYTF.

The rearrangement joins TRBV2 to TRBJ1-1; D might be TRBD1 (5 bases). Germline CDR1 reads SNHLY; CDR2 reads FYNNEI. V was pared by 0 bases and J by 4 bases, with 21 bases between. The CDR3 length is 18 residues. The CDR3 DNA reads TGTGCCAGCAGTGAAGCTTACCGGGCCAGGGCGGATGCCACTGAAGCTTTCTTT. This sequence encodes CASSEAYRARADATEAFF.

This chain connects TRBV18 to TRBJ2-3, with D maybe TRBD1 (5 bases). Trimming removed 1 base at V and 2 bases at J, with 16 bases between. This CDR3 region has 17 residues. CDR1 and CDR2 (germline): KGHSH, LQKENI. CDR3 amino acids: CASSPLQSKTATDTQYF. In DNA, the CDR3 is TGTGCCAGCTCACCACTTCAATCCAAGACAGCCACAGATACGCAGTATTTT.

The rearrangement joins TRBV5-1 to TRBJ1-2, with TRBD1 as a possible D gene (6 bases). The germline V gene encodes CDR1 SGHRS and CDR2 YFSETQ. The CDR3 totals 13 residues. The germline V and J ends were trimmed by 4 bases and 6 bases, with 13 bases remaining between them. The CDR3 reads CASSPQGRDGYTF. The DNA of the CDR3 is TGCGCCAGCAGCCCACAGGGTAGGGATGGCTACACCTTC.